This T cell receptor beta chain was captured in a study of T-cell memory formation after mild COVID-19. Regarding the study as a whole: Largely, contracting CD4+ clones fell within CM and EM, and contracting CD8+ clones within EMRA. Second-wave clones with a day 37 peak had unconfirmed SARS-CoV-2 specificity. Pre-infection memory held some responding clones, suggesting pre-existing cross-reactive T cells responded. Clones that shrank (day 15 to 85) were balanced CD4/CD8, whereas later expanders leaned CD4+.

Only a few counts were recorded for this clonotype. Its antigen is unknown. This CDR3 is 8 amino acids long. Trimming stripped 11 bases from V and 10 bases from J, with 8 bases between. Germline loops: CDR1 SGHTA, CDR2 FQGTGA. TCRdb independently ran MiXCR on the 5' RACE reads; one entry per CDR3 protein. The sample contains around 200,000 distinct CDR3 sequences, over 20% of which appear only once. This TCR was recovered from an adult woman who had mild COVID-19 (a few samples of this study predate the infection). Cell type and time point are not known. The chain combines TRBV7-3 with TRBJ1-1, with D unclear. The specimen sequenced was PBMCs or a T cell subset sorted from them (not recorded which). CDR3 bases: TGTGCCTCTCCAGCAGCTTTCTTT. This translates into CASPAAFF.